Described below is a single T cell receptor beta chain sequence and its context. The antigen remains undetermined. The data were taken from a study of vaccination and CD4 T cells after COVID-19. Study overall: Post-COVID sampling occurred a median about 100 days after diagnosis (range 35 to 161). Overall study results and limits: The median proportion of reactive clones detected only post-vaccination in convalescent patients was 86.3%.

The Oncomine TCR Beta short-read assay was applied to DNA of cultured CD4+ T cells. Via MiXCR, TCRdb re-called the PCR reads, giving one row per CDR3 protein. Among over 10,000 distinct CDR3 sequences listed, roughly 80% were seen once. Documented treatment: 10-day PBMC culture with coronavirus spike peptide pools or control peptides (ViraFEST assay). CDR3 size: 13 residues. The germline gives CDR1 MNHEY, CDR2 SVGAGI. Trimming shortened V by 4 bases and J by 2 bases, and 9 bases separated the two germline ends. V and J are TRBV6-5 and TRBJ2-7, with D perhaps TRBD1 (6 bases). The TCR originated in a human donor who had recovered from COVID-19. Sequences were obtained from CD4+ T cells from blood, cultured in vitro. The CDR3 bases are TGTGCCAGCAGTTTGACAGGCGCCTACGAGCAGTACTTC. Protein product: CASSLTGAYEQYF.